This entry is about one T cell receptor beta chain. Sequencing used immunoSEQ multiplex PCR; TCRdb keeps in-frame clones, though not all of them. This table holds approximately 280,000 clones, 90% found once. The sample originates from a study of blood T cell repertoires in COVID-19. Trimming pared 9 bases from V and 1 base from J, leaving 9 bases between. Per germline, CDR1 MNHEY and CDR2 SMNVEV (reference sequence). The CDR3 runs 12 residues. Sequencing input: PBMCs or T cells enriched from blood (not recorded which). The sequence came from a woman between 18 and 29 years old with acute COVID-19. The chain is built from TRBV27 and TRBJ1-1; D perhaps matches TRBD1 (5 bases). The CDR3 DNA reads TGTGCCAGTTCGGGGGGGAACACTGAAGCTTTCTTT. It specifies CASSGGNTEAFF.